This is a list of T cell receptor beta chains from one sample in a study of T cells after yellow fever vaccination. TCRdb re-derived calls from the 5' RACE reads in MiXCR, one entry per CDR3 protein. The sample carries about 230,000 distinct CDR3 sequences, approximately 6.8% recorded once. The sequencing here drew on CD4+ T cells sorted from PBMCs, taken on the day of the yellow fever booster vaccination. These receptors all stem from a man aged 30-40 years who received the YFV17D yellow fever vaccine. The CDR3 runs from the conserved cysteine through the conserved F or W. The order of the fields is J gene, D gene, V gene, clone size, CDR3 DNA, CDR3 protein. A D gene is named only where the DNA matches it firmly. Part of the rows lack a size; the others show once, few, many or a class for expanded clones.

>TRBJ2-5|-|TRBV24-1|many
TGTGCCACCAGTGTTGCGGGAAAGACCCAGTACTTC
CATSVAGKTQYF
>TRBJ1-1|TRBD1|TRBV28|few
TGTGCCAGCAGGATAGGGACAGGAAACACTGAAGCTTTCTTT
CASRIGTGNTEAFF
>TRBJ2-7|-|TRBV5-1|many
TGCGCCAGCAGCTTGGCCGGGGGGACAGAATACTACGAGCAGTACTTC
CASSLAGGTEYYEQYF
>TRBJ2-3|-|TRBV7-2|few
TGTGCCAGCAGCTTAAATTGGCTCCCCACAGATACGCAGTATTTT
CASSLNWLPTDTQYF
>TRBJ2-7|-|TRBV28|many
TGTGCCAGCAGTTTTGGCCTGACGCCGTACTTC
CASSFGLTPYF
>TRBJ2-1|TRBD2|TRBV10-2|few
TGCGCCAGCAGGGACAGCTCGACTAGCGGGAGCTTCCGTAATGAGCAGTTCTTC
CASRDSSTSGSFRNEQFF
>TRBJ2-3|TRBD1|TRBV4-2|many
TGTGCCAGCAGCCAAGAGAGGGACAGGGAGCGGCAGTATTTT
CASSQERDRERQYF
>TRBJ1-2|-|TRBV27|-
TGTGCCAGCAGTTTACGACCGAGCTATGGCTACACCTTC
CASSLRPSYGYTF
>TRBJ1-1|-|TRBV20-1|many
TGCAGTGCTAGAGCCGGATCAAAGGGAGTGGACACTGAAGCTTTCTTT
CSARAGSKGVDTEAFF
>TRBJ2-1|TRBD1|TRBV5-1|-
TGCGCCAGCAGGCCCAGGGGGAATTCCTACAATGAGCAGTTCTTC
CASRPRGNSYNEQFF
>TRBJ2-1|TRBD2|TRBV7-2|few
TGTGCCAGCAGCTTACTAGCGGCCAGGTACAATGAGCAGTTCTTC
CASSLLAARYNEQFF
>TRBJ1-2|TRBD1|TRBV5-1|-
TGCGCCAGCAGCCTCGGACAGGGCGCCTATGGCTACACCTTC
CASSLGQGAYGYTF
>TRBJ2-5|TRBD2|TRBV6-2/TRBV6-3|-
TGTGCCAGCAGTGTTCGAGCGGGAGGGCCGAAAGAGACCCAGTACTTC
CASSVRAGGPKETQYF
>TRBJ2-2|-|TRBV20-1|-
TGCTGCGCTACCCTTGGCTCCTGGCGGAACACCGGGGAGCTGTTTTTT
CCATLGSWRNTGELFF
>TRBJ2-1|-|TRBV10-3|many
TGTGCCATCAGTGAGTCGGTTGGGGAACAGCAGTTCTTC
CAISESVGEQQFF
>TRBJ2-7|-|TRBV7-9|many
TGTGCCAGCAGCCAATTTGGATTTAAACATACCGAGCAGTACTTC
CASSQFGFKHTEQYF
>TRBJ2-7|-|TRBV18|few
TGTGCCAGCTCACCATCTGAGTACTTCTCCTACGAGCAGTACTTC
CASSPSEYFSYEQYF
>TRBJ2-1|-|TRBV20-1|few
TGCAGTGCTCGTGATGCAGCAGGGTACAATGAGCAGTTCTTC
CSARDAAGYNEQFF
>TRBJ2-3|-|TRBV5-4|few
TGTGCCAGCAGCGGACTCATAGATACGCAGTATTTT
CASSGLIDTQYF
>TRBJ1-2|-|TRBV18|few
TGTGCCAGCTCACCATACGGGGATCCTGGATATGGCTACACCTTC
CASSPYGDPGYGYTF
>TRBJ2-3|-|TRBV28|many
TGTGCCAGCTCCCCGAGTTCTAACTTCGGTACGCAGTATTTT
CASSPSSNFGTQYF
>TRBJ2-7|-|TRBV20-1|many
TGCAGTGCTGCCCCCGGGACTCGGAAGGAGCAGTACTTC
CSAAPGTRKEQYF
>TRBJ1-3|-|TRBV4-2|many
TGTGCCAGCAGCCATCTCACTGTCGAAAACACCATATATTTT
CASSHLTVENTIYF
>TRBJ2-7|TRBD2|TRBV7-9|few
TGTGCCAGCAGCTTAGCCGGCGGGGGATGGGCCTACGAGCAGTACTTC
CASSLAGGGWAYEQYF
>TRBJ2-1|-|TRBV12-3/TRBV12-4|many
TGTGCCAGCAGTTTAGTGTCCGGGAATGAGCAGTTCTTC
CASSLVSGNEQFF
>TRBJ1-2|TRBD1|TRBV18|-
TGTGCCAGCTCACCAACAGGGGACCCCGACTCTAACTATGGCTACACCTTC
CASSPTGDPDSNYGYTF
>TRBJ2-2|-|TRBV7-2|many
TGTGCCAGCAGCTCCTCTAGGGCGTACACCGGGGAGCTGTTTTTT
CASSSSRAYTGELFF
>TRBJ2-5|-|TRBV27|-
TGTGCCAGCAGTTTATACGGGGGAGTAGAGACCCAGTACTTC
CASSLYGGVETQYF
>TRBJ1-5|-|TRBV21-1|-
TGTGCCAGCAGTCGCCACACCCATAGCAATCAGCCCCAGCATTTT
CASSRHTHSNQPQHF
>TRBJ1-1|-|TRBV19|-
TGTGCCAGTAGTATAGGAGGGAACACTGAAGCTTTCTTT
CASSIGGNTEAFF
>TRBJ1-2|-|TRBV20-1|few
TGCAGTGCTAGGTCCCGGAGGGGTAACTATGGCTACACCTTC
CSARSRRGNYGYTF
>TRBJ2-5|-|TRBV19|-
TGTGCCAGTAGTATTGATTTGAAGACCCAGTACTTC
CASSIDLKTQYF
>TRBJ1-1|TRBD1|TRBV30|-
TGTGCCTGGAGTGGACAGGGGAGTACTGAAGCTTTCTTT
CAWSGQGSTEAFF
>TRBJ1-5|TRBD1|TRBV6-2/TRBV6-3|many
TGTGCCAGCAGTTACGCAGGGGGCGGTCAGCCCCAGCATTTT
CASSYAGGGQPQHF
>TRBJ2-5|-|TRBV29-1|many
TGCAGCGTCGCCGGTCCTTTTGGGGAGACCCAGTACTTC
CSVAGPFGETQYF
>TRBJ1-5|-|TRBV12-3/TRBV12-4|few
TGTGCCAGCAGTTTTGGGGGATATCAGCCCCAGCATTTT
CASSFGGYQPQHF
>TRBJ2-1|-|TRBV7-2|many
TGTGCCAGCAGCTTACTGGGACTGGGATCCTACTTC
CASSLLGLGSYF
>TRBJ2-2|TRBD1|TRBV10-3|many
TGTGCCATCAGATCGGACAGGGGCGGCACCGGGGAGCTGTTTTTT
CAIRSDRGGTGELFF
>TRBJ2-3|-|TRBV20-1|few
TGCAGTGCTAGCCGAGGGCCTAGGACAGATACGCAGTATTTT
CSASRGPRTDTQYF
>TRBJ2-5|-|TRBV20-1|-
TGCAGTGTAGGGGGGCCACCCCTACAAGAGACCCAGTACTTC
CSVGGPPLQETQYF